This T cell receptor beta chain was recovered during a study of Tregs in tolerant kidney transplant recipients (dated by TCRdb to about 2019). Regarding the study in general: Transplants used related donors with nonmyeloablative bone marrow transplantation; mixed chimerism was transient in the human trials. Before combined kidney and bone marrow transplantation, this study identified donor-specific regulatory T cells using TCRbeta sequencing and then followed those same cells after transplant.

Including cysteine and phenylalanine, the CDR3 has 13 amino acids. Only CDR3 DNA remains: 39 bases, in frame from the first base. From the germline V gene, CDR1 is ENHRY and CDR2 is SYGVKD. Trimming takes 7 bases off V and 5 bases off J; junction bases not matched to a gene: 6. What the authors observed across the whole study: Because the study included only a small number of patients, the results must be confirmed in larger populations and under other immunosuppression protocols. Expanding Tregs with activated donor B cells appeared to identify the most biologically relevant and donor-specific TCRbeta repertoire. Donor-specific Treg expansion was found to exceed global Treg expansion in tolerant patients, suggesting antigen-driven rather than nonspecific expansion. Because the PCR primers were changed over time for some patients, nucleotide-level comparison could not be performed across the samples from those patients. Although technical replication error seemed to be minimal, the question of biological reproducibility was not addressed directly.

For TCRbeta CDR3 sequencing, genomic DNA was extracted from sorted cells using the QIAGEN DNeasy Blood and Tissue Kit. High-throughput TCRbeta CDR3 sequencing was carried out commercially through immunoSEQ, with PCR amplification with bias correction and internal controls included. On the study's bioinformatics: Unique productive TCRbeta sequences were defined by CDR3 nucleotide sequence when primers matched and otherwise by CDR3 amino acid sequence together with Vbeta and Jbeta genes. A sequence was defined as donor-reactive if the sequence was expanded at least 5-fold in CFSE-low cells compared with unstimulated cells and had a frequency of at least 0.01% in CFSE-low cells. Repertoire divergence was quantified by Jensen-Shannon divergence using the top 100 TCRbeta sequences ranked by frequency. For any sample with multiple sequencing runs, sorting error was corrected in each run separately before the runs were pooled. TCRdb stores this immuneACCESS table with in-frame sequences only. Part of the clones is absent; in the studies checked, under half of the shortfall reflects unresolved V genes, and no reason is known for the rest. The V and J calls and clone size are taken from that table; D and trimming were inferred from the DNA. This sample holds over 15,000 clones; approximately 55% were observed only once. 3% to 4% of the sample lies in the top ten.

Sample time point, as interpreted from the label and publication: blood sample drawn before combined kidney and bone marrow transplant. For bulk CFSE mixed lymphocyte reactions, CFSE-labeled recipient PBMCs were cocultured for about 6 days with irradiated donor PBMCs, after which the cells were stained for CD3/CD4/CD8 and FACS-sorted. Patients were 4 combined kidney and bone marrow transplant recipients from the ITN036ST trial, and only these trial subjects had samples available. Healthy control blood was separated into PBMCs by Ficoll density gradient and cryopreserved, and patient PBMCs were collected both before and after transplant. Of note for this clone: Its target antigen remains unknown. Qualities for individual bases were not recorded, and no much larger clone is one base off.

The chain is assembled from TRBV10-3 and TRBJ2-3; 7 middle bases align to TRBD2. This receptor was taken from a human patient who received a combined kidney and bone marrow transplant. Sequenced material: CD4+ T cells from blood cultured with allogeneic cells, taken before the transplant. This receptor has the CDR3 CAIKASGRDTQYF. The base sequence is TGTGCCATCAAGGCTAGCGGACGAGATACGCAGTATTTT.